Below, 9 T cell receptor beta chains from the same sample are listed, as sequenced in a study of blood T cell repertoires in COVID-19. Method: immunoSEQ multiplex PCR; TCRdb's copy keeps in-frame clones and lacks some. The sample carries about 380,000 clones, more than 75% recorded once. Sequencing used PBMCs or T cells enriched from blood (not recorded which). Receptor source: a man between 25 and 39 years old who had recovered from COVID-19.

The genes are TRBV18 and TRBJ1-1, with D maybe TRBD1 (5 bases). Trimming stripped 6 bases from V and 1 base from J, with 9 bases between. This CDR3 comprises 13 residues. CDR1 is KGHSH, CDR2 LQKENI, per germline. Here the CDR3 reads CASSAGENTEAFF. The CDR3 nucleotides read TGTGCCAGCTCCGCGGGGGAGAACACTGAAGCTTTCTTT.

This chain uses TRBV4-1 with TRBJ2-7; weak D call: TRBD2 (6 bases). The CDR3 is 17 residues long. The V end was cut by 0 bases, the J end by 6 bases, with 21 bases between. The V gene's germline CDR1 is MGHRA and CDR2 YSYEKL. CDR3 protein: CASSQDPAGDFRFEQYF. CDR3 sequence (DNA): TGCGCCAGCAGCCAAGATCCGGCCGGGGACTTCCGTTTCGAGCAGTACTTC.

The V and J genes are TRBV6-2 or TRBV6-3 and TRBJ1-1; D may be TRBD1 (6 bases). V lost 2 bases and J lost 3, with 22 bases in between. CDR3 length: 18 residues. Germline CDR1 and CDR2: MNHEY and SVGEGT. The chain's CDR3 is CASSYHYGGTRRHTEAFF. The CDR3 nucleotides read TGTGCCAGCAGTTACCATTACGGGGGGACAAGAAGGCACACTGAAGCTTTCTTT.

The chain is built from TRBV5-1 and TRBJ2-3; no firm D call. The CDR3 runs to 11 residues. CDR1 SGHRS and CDR2 YFSETQ come from the germline V gene. With 6 bases removed from V and 8 bases from J, the gap between germline ends came to 10 bases. The CDR3 protein is CASTLASTQYF. CDR3 nucleotides: TGCGCCAGCACTCTTGCGAGTACGCAGTATTTT.

This sequence joins TRBV6-2 or TRBV6-3 and TRBJ2-3, with D perhaps matching TRBD2 (5 bases). V shed 4 bases and J shed 0 bases, with 11 bases lying between them. In germline, CDR1 is MNHEY, CDR2 SVGEGT. The CDR3 covers 15 residues. CDR3 loop: CASSWLAFSTDTQYF. DNA for the CDR3: TGTGCCAGCAGTTGGTTAGCGTTCAGCACAGATACGCAGTATTTT.

The J gene is TRBJ1-6, the V gene TRBV7-9; D call uncertain. CDR1 SEHNR and CDR2 FQNEAQ come from the germline V gene (reference sequence). The CDR3 consists of 16 residues. V lost 1 base and J lost 6, with 13 bases in between. The CDR3 loop is CASSLGWQGLNSPLHF. The CDR3 DNA reads as TGTGCCAGCAGCTTAGGGTGGCAAGGACTTAATTCACCCCTCCACTTT.

The chain has TRBV30 and TRBJ2-7, with a possible D match to TRBD1 (5 bases). The V end lost 0 bases, the J end lost 6 bases, and 12 bases lay between the germline ends. The CDR3 runs to 13 residues. The germline gives CDR1 GTSNPN, CDR2 SVGIG (reference sequence). CDR3 amino acids: CAWSVHGAGEQYF. DNA of the CDR3: TGTGCCTGGAGTGTACATGGGGCCGGCGAGCAGTACTTC.

This chain connects TRBV7-6 to TRBJ2-2; TRBD2 matches 7 bases. The germline CDR1 and CDR2 sequences are SGHVS and FNYEAQ. The CDR3 is 17 residues long. The V segment lost 4 bases and the J segment 3 bases; nucleotides outside the gene matches: 11. DNA of the CDR3: TGTGCCAGCAGCTCCCCCGGGGGGAGCGAGGACACCGGGGAGCTGTTTTTT. Translation gives CASSSPGGSEDTGELFF. Full variable domain (outside the CDR3, taken from reference TRBV7-6 and TRBJ2-2): GAGVSQSPRYKVTKRGQDVALRCDPISGHVSLYWYRQALGQGPEFLTYFNYEAQQDKSGLPNDRFSAERPEGSISTLTIQRTEQRDSAMYRCASSSPGGSEDTGELFFGEGSRLTVL.

The chain carries TRBV9 and TRBJ1-4, with TRBD1 identical over 10 bases. Losses at the gene ends were 4 bases for V and 8 bases for J; bases not matched to a gene: 5. CDR1 is SGDLS and CDR2 is YYNGEE in the germline V gene. This CDR3 has 14 amino acids. CDR3 protein: CASSSGTGVEKLFF. The CDR3 coding sequence is TGTGCCAGCAGCTCCGGGACAGGGGTGGAAAAACTGTTTTTT.